What follows are 27 T cell receptor beta chains derived from one specimen sequenced in a study of T-cell memory formation after mild COVID-19. TCRdb processed the 5' RACE reads anew with MiXCR; each CDR3 protein has one entry. Altogether about 190,000 distinct CDR3 sequences are present, approximately 20% being singletons, with the ten largest covering roughly 2.4%. Sequencing was performed on PBMCs or a T cell subset sorted from them (not recorded which). Receptor source: an adult woman who had mild COVID-19 (a few samples of this study predate the infection). Cell type and time point are not known.

The V call is TRBV20-1, the J call TRBJ1-2; D gene uncertain. The CDR3 is 13 residues long. V was cut by 2 bases and J by 2 bases, with 9 bases left in between. Germline V gives CDR1 DFQATT, CDR2 SNEGSKA (reference sequence). DNA for the CDR3: TGCAGTGCTAGACAGGTTCGAAACTATGGCTACACCTTC. It specifies CSARQVRNYGYTF.

This clonotype was counted between two and nine times. The chain is built from TRBV12-3 or TRBV12-4 and TRBJ2-7, with D unresolved. This CDR3 comprises 10 residues. The V end lost 2 bases, the J end lost 5 bases, and 1 base lay between the germline ends. This chain's CDR3 is CASSLNEQYF. For the CDR3, the DNA is TGTGCCAGCAGTTTAAACGAGCAGTACTTC.

The V call is TRBV6-2 or TRBV6-3, the J call TRBJ2-7, with 7 nucleotides matching TRBD2. Germline CDR1 reads MNHEY; CDR2 reads SVGEGT. Trimming cost V 2 bases and J 4 bases; bases outside gene matches: 5. This CDR3 comprises 14 residues. The CDR3 here is CASSYQGLTYEQYF. CDR3 DNA sequence: TGTGCCAGCAGTTACCAGGGACTAACATACGAGCAGTACTTC.

V gene TRBV6-1 combines with J gene TRBJ2-1, with a weak D call TRBD2 (6 bases). Trimming removed 7 bases at V and 12 bases at J, with 16 bases between. CDR3 length: 12 amino acids. From germline, CDR1 is MNHNS and CDR2 SASEGT. The CDR3 coding sequence is TGTGCCAGCAATGGGGGTTGGGACTTGCAGTTCTTC. It yields the protein CASNGGWDLQFF.

This clonotype was counted many times. The rearrangement uses TRBV7-9 and TRBJ2-7; D is ambiguous. V was clipped by 2 bases and J by 1 base, with 15 bases between them. Germline CDR1 SEHNR, CDR2 FQNEAQ (reference sequence). This CDR3 has 16 amino acids. The CDR3 is CASSLRISTLSYEQYF. DNA for the CDR3: TGTGCCAGCAGCTTAAGAATTTCGACGTTATCCTACGAGCAGTACTTC.

This clonotype was observed a few times. The chain is built from TRBV11-1 and TRBJ2-7, with D perhaps matching TRBD1 (6 bases). The CDR3 covers 13 residues. Looked up from germline, CDR1 is SGHAT and CDR2 is FQDESV (reference sequence). Trimming shortened V by 8 bases and J by 5 bases, and 16 bases separated the two germline ends. CDR3 nucleotide sequence: TGTGCCAGCGCGATACAGGGCGGTAACGAGCAGTACTTC. Its protein product is CASAIQGGNEQYF.

The rearrangement uses TRBV6-1 and TRBJ1-2; perhaps TRBD1 as D (6 bases). The germline V gene has CDR1 MNHNS and CDR2 SASEGT. The V end lost 4 bases, the J end lost 8 bases, and 14 bases lay between the germline ends. CDR3 length: 13 residues. In nucleotides, the CDR3 is TGTGCCAGCAGTGGACAGGTTTCCATGGGCTACACCTTC. Translation gives CASSGQVSMGYTF.

The chain employs TRBV25-1 and TRBJ1-1; D remains ambiguous. Trimming shortened V by 1 base and J by 3 bases, and 9 bases separated the two germline ends. CDR1 is MGHDK, CDR2 SYGVNS, per germline. The CDR3 has 14 amino acids. CDR3 protein: CASSEFRTDTEAFF. As DNA, the CDR3 is TGTGCCAGCAGTGAATTTCGGACCGACACTGAAGCTTTCTTT. Looking up the rest from reference TRBV25-1 and TRBJ1-1 gives the full variable domain: EADIYQTPRYLVIGTGKKITLECSQTMGHDKMYWYQQDPGMELHLIHYSYGVNSTEKGDLSSESTVSRIRTEHFPLTLESARPSHTSQYLCASSEFRTDTEAFFGQGTRLTVV.

V and J are TRBV5-6 and TRBJ1-1; D not resolved. V lost 3 bases and J 3 bases, leaving 15 bases between the germline ends. The CDR3 has 15 residues. Germline V CDR1 and CDR2: SGHDT, YYEEEE. CDR3 protein: CASSYIYKRHTEAFF. In DNA form, the CDR3 reads TGTGCCAGCAGCTACATTTACAAGAGACACACTGAAGCTTTCTTT.

The V gene is TRBV9, the J gene TRBJ2-3; tentatively, D is TRBD1 (6 bases). This CDR3 is 14 amino acids long. CDR1 and CDR2 (germline): SGDLS, YYNGEE. V lost 4 bases to trimming and J lost 4 bases, with 13 bases between them. CDR3 in amino acids: CASSPPGVADTQYF. CDR3 DNA: TGTGCCAGCAGCCCCCCAGGGGTGGCAGATACGCAGTATTTT.

The genes are TRBV12-3 or TRBV12-4 and TRBJ2-7, with 7 nucleotides matching TRBD1. The CDR3 sequence is 12 residues long. V was clipped by 6 bases and J by 3 bases; unmatched bases: 2. For the CDR3, the DNA is TGTGCCAGCAGCCAGGGGGACTACGAGCAGTACTTC. Translating gives CASSQGDYEQYF.

The rearrangement joins TRBV12-3 or TRBV12-4 to TRBJ2-7, with TRBD2 identical over 8 bases. There are 13 residues in the CDR3. V gave up 6 bases and J gave up 6 bases; unmatched junction bases: 7. The CDR3 DNA reads TGTGCCAGCAGGCGAGCGGGAGTCCGCGAGCAGTACTTC. Amino acids: CASRRAGVREQYF.

This clonotype was counted a few times. This chain links TRBV5-1 with TRBJ2-1, with 9 bases aligning to TRBD2. Germline CDR1 reads SGHRS; CDR2 reads YFSETQ. The CDR3 covers 15 residues. Unmatched junction bases numbered 6, after V lost 1 base and J lost 7 bases. CDR3 DNA sequence: TGCGCCAGCAGCTTGAAGGGTAGCGGGGGAAATGAGCAGTTCTTC. It codes for CASSLKGSGGNEQFF. The complete variable domain, with remaining parts taken from reference TRBV5-1 and TRBJ2-1, reads KAGVTQTPRYLIKTRGQQVTLSCSPISGHRSVSWYQQTPGQGLQFLFEYFSETQRNKGNFPGRFSGRQFSNSRSEMNVSTLELGDSALYLCASSLKGSGGNEQFFGPGTRLTVL.

This clonotype was detected once. The chain is built from TRBV10-1 and TRBJ2-7, with D maybe TRBD1 (5 bases). V lost 3 bases, J lost 4 bases, and 13 bases lay in between. Germline CDR1 WNHNN, CDR2 SYGVQD (reference sequence). CDR3 length equals 14 residues. The CDR3 coding sequence is TGCGCCAGCAGTGATTTTTCGGACAAGTACGAGCAGTACTTC. Protein sequence: CASSDFSDKYEQYF.

The chain employs TRBV3-1 and TRBJ1-1; weak D call: TRBD1 (5 bases). V was clipped by 10 bases and J by 0 bases, with 9 bases between them. The CDR3 runs 12 residues. Germline values: CDR1 LGHDT, CDR2 YNNKEL (reference sequence). As DNA, the CDR3 is TGTGCCACCGGGGCCATGAACACTGAAGCTTTCTTT. This translates into CATGAMNTEAFF.

This clonotype was seen a few times. This chain connects TRBV7-9 to TRBJ2-5; 9 bases are shared with TRBD1. After removal of 6 bases from V and 4 bases from J, the junction contained 9 bases not matched to a gene. The CDR3 is 15 amino acids. Germline V lookup: CDR1 SEHNR, CDR2 FQNEAQ (reference sequence). As DNA, the CDR3 is TGTGCCAGCAGTTCCCGGGACAGGGAGGGAGAGACCCAGTACTTC. Its protein is CASSSRDREGETQYF. The variable domain in full, completed from reference TRBV7-9 and TRBJ2-5, reads DTGVSQNPRHKITKRGQNVTFRCDPISEHNRLYWYRQTLGQGPEFLTYFQNEAQLEKSRLLSDRFSAERPKGSFSTLEIQRTEQGDSAMYLCASSSRDREGETQYFGPGTRLLVL.

In its sample, this clonotype was seen many times. The chain has TRBV5-1 and TRBJ2-7; 11 bases are shared with TRBD2. V shed 2 bases and J 7 bases; nucleotides not matched to a gene: 11. Per germline, CDR1 SGHRS and CDR2 YFSETQ. The CDR3 loop spans 16 amino acids. CDR3 amino acids: CASSLLAGALAGEQYF. CDR3 in DNA: TGCGCCAGCAGCTTACTAGCGGGGGCACTGGCAGGGGAGCAGTACTTC.

The V and J genes are TRBV6-1 and TRBJ2-3; D may match TRBD1 or TRBD2 (5 bases each). Germline CDR1 reads MNHNS; CDR2 reads SASEGT. The CDR3 consists of 13 residues. Deletions cut 6 bases from V and 2 bases from J, with 9 bases between. The CDR3 bases are TGTGCCAGCAGGATGGGGGTCACAGATACGCAGTATTTT. Its translation: CASRMGVTDTQYF.

This clonotype has only a few counts. The chain combines TRBV5-1 with TRBJ1-1; tentatively, D is TRBD1 (5 bases). This CDR3 is 14 amino acids long. CDR1 and CDR2 from the germline V gene are SGHRS and YFSETQ. V was pared by 2 bases and J by 7 bases, with 15 bases between. As DNA, the CDR3 is TGCGCCAGCAGCTTCAGTGGGGGGAACCTTGAAGCTTTCTTT. As protein: CASSFSGGNLEAFF.

At least ten counts were recorded for this clonotype. The chain uses TRBV5-1 and TRBJ1-2, with TRBD1 matching over 7 bases. Trimming at V came to 4 bases and at J to 4 bases, leaving 4 bases not matched to a gene. The CDR3 extends over 13 amino acids. Germline CDR1 SGHRS, CDR2 YFSETQ. DNA of the CDR3: TGCGCCAGCAGCACTGGACAGGTCTATGGCTACACCTTC. It specifies CASSTGQVYGYTF.

V is TRBV5-1 and J is TRBJ2-1, with 11 bases lining up with TRBD2. Trimming took 5 bases from V and 4 from J; bases not matched to a gene: 8. CDR1 and CDR2 (germline): SGHRS, YFSETQ. The CDR3 has 16 amino acids. The CDR3 sequence: CASSPGLAGLYNEQFF. For the CDR3, the DNA is TGCGCCAGCAGTCCAGGACTAGCGGGTCTTTACAATGAGCAGTTCTTC. The full variable domain, completed using reference TRBV5-1 and TRBJ2-1, is KAGVTQTPRYLIKTRGQQVTLSCSPISGHRSVSWYQQTPGQGLQFLFEYFSETQRNKGNFPGRFSGRQFSNSRSEMNVSTLELGDSALYLCASSPGLAGLYNEQFFGPGTRLTVL.

This sequence joins TRBV3-1 and TRBJ2-7; D gene uncertain. Germline values: CDR1 LGHDT, CDR2 YNNKEL (reference sequence). The germline V and J ends were trimmed by 4 bases and 1 base, with 14 bases remaining between them. The CDR3 covers 15 residues. CDR3 residues: CASSPYGSGSYEQYF. In DNA, the CDR3 is TGTGCCAGCAGCCCATACGGGTCCGGGTCCTACGAGCAGTACTTC.

The chain has TRBV6-2 or TRBV6-3 and TRBJ2-1; TRBD1 aligns across 10 bases. The CDR3 contains 16 residues. With V trimmed by 5 bases and J by 10 bases, 14 bases remained unmatched. In germline, CDR1 is MNHEY, CDR2 SVGEGT. Written as DNA, the CDR3 is TGTGCCAGCAGTGTTAAACCGGGACAGGGGTCAAGGGAGCAGTTCTTC. Encoded protein: CASSVKPGQGSREQFF.

The chain combines TRBV7-2 with TRBJ2-6, with 9 bases matching TRBD2. The ends lost 5 bases at V and 2 bases at J; junction bases unmatched: 16. The CDR3 runs to 20 residues. Looked up from germline, CDR1 is SGHTA and CDR2 is FQGNSA. The CDR3 DNA reads TGTGCCAGCAGCCCACCCGGGACTAGCCCGGTTGGGACTGGGGCCAACGTCCTGACTTTC. As protein: CASSPPGTSPVGTGANVLTF.

The table lists this clonotype with a few counts. The chain joins TRBV2 to TRBJ1-1, with a possible D match to TRBD1 (5 bases). CDR1 and CDR2 from the germline V gene are SNHLY and FYNNEI. The V and J ends lost 3 bases and 8 bases respectively, with 13 bases between them. CDR3 size: 13 residues. CDR3 sequence reads: CASSEARDLEAFF. The CDR3, as DNA: TGTGCCAGCAGTGAGGCACGGGACCTCGAAGCTTTCTTT.

The V call is TRBV4-3, the J call TRBJ2-1; TRBD2 aligns across 8 bases. The CDR3 runs to 17 residues. Germline V lookup: CDR1 LGHNA, CDR2 YSLEER. V lost 0 bases, J lost 1 base, and 5 bases stayed unmatched. CDR3 bases: TGCGCCAGCAGCCAAGATACGACGGGAGGGTCCTACAATGAGCAGTTCTTC. Protein sequence: CASSQDTTGGSYNEQFF.

The table lists this clonotype with a few counts. The rearrangement joins TRBV3-1 to TRBJ1-2; no definite D call. Trimming shortened V by 1 base and J by 4 bases, and 16 bases separated the two germline ends. Germline V lookup: CDR1 LGHDT, CDR2 YNNKEL (reference sequence). CDR3 size: 16 residues. The CDR3 region has the DNA TGTGCCAGCAGCCAAGCCGACGGACCGGCGTTCTATGGCTACACCTTC. The encoded protein is CASSQADGPAFYGYTF.